The clone carrying this T cell receptor (beta chain) came up a few times. Germline V gene data show CDR1 as SGHTA and CDR2 as FQGNSA. CDR3 size: 14 residues. Trimming took 10 bases from V and 1 from J, leaving 15 bases between them. The sample originates from a study of regulatory T cells in long-lasting Graves disease. Time point described: newly diagnosed GD, antithyroid drugs for less than 3 months. The TCR library used RNA extracted from PBMCs. iRepertoire HTBI primers and Arm-PCR of CDR3 regions built TCR beta libraries. TCRdb reprocessed the multiplex PCR reads with MiXCR, giving one entry per CDR3 protein. The sample carries over 500,000 distinct CDR3 sequences, 15% to 20% recorded once. The same data also went into a second study, on T cells in Graves' hyperthyroidism and ophthalmopathy. From that report: Newly diagnosed hyperthyroidism, duration under 2 months, in patients aged 18 to 65. Most thyroid clonotypes with frequency above 0.001 were detected in blood.

The material sequenced was peripheral blood mononuclear cells (PBMCs), taken at new diagnosis, from a patient treated with antithyroid drugs. The sequence was collected from a woman aged 25 to 39 with Graves disease. The genes are TRBV7-2 and TRBJ2-3; D is ambiguous. The CDR3 nucleotides read TGTGCCACCCAGGCTATGGCGGGCACAGATACGCAGTATTTT. This codes for CATQAMAGTDTQYF.